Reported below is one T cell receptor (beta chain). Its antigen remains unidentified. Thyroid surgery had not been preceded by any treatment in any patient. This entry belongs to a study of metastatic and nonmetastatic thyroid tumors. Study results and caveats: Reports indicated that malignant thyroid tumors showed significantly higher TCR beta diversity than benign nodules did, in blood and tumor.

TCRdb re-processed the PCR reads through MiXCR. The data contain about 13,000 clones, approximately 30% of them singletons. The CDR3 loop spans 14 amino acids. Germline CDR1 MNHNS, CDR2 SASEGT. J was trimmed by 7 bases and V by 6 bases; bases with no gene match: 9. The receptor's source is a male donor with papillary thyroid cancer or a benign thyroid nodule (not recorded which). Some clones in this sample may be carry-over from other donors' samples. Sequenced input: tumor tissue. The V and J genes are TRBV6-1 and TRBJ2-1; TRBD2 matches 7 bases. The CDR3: CASSRGSAGNEQFF. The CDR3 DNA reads TGTGCCAGCAGCCGCGGGTCAGCGGGGAATGAGCAGTTCTTC.